This TCR beta chain was sequenced for a study of blood T cells in healthy people across ages. General observations from the study: A strong correlation was found between TCR beta diversity and the percentage of naive T cells.

Primed by a sample-barcoded 5' primer and a J-beta primer mix, a second PCR proceeded for 7 to 11 cycles. One entry per CDR3 protein, called by TCRdb with MiXCR from the 5' RACE reads. The sample includes fewer than 800,000 distinct CDR3 sequences, 45% to 50% seen only once; the top ten take about a third. As for this clonotype: Its antigen is unknown.

Total RNA was isolated from each sample in quantities of at least 6 micrograms. Trimming pared 5 bases from V and 3 bases from J, leaving 10 bases between. Germline assignment: CDR1 SGHTA and CDR2 FQGTGA. The CDR3 extends over 13 amino acids. The V and J genes are TRBV7-3 and TRBJ1-2; D is unresolved. The clonotype was recovered from a woman aged 55-75 years in good health. The sample comprised blood. The CDR3 bases are TGTGCCAGCAGCCCCCGAAGGGACTATGGCTACACCTTC. Amino acid sequence: CASSPRRDYGYTF.